A selection of T cell receptor beta chains follows, all from one sample in a study of T cells in Graves' hyperthyroidism and ophthalmopathy. TCRdb processed the multiplex PCR reads anew with MiXCR; each CDR3 protein has one entry. This sample has hundreds of thousands of distinct CDR3 sequences, with 15% to 20% found just once. The specimen was blood. Receptors originate from a woman aged 50 to 60 with Graves' hyperthyroidism that later progressed to Graves' ophthalmopathy. Each CDR3 is given with its conserved first and last residue. Each record gives: clone size, V gene, J gene, D gene, CDR3 DNA, CDR3 protein. A D gene is named only where the DNA matches it firmly. The size of a clone is reported for some rows only, either as once, few or many, or as a class for expanded clones.

abundance: few; v_gene: TRBV5-1; j_gene: TRBJ2-7; d_gene: .; CDR3nt: TGCGCCAGCAGCTTCCGGAGTAGTTTCTACGAGCAGTACTTC; CDR3aa: CASSFRSSFYEQYF
abundance: few; v_gene: TRBV12-5; j_gene: TRBJ2-1; d_gene: .; CDR3nt: TGTGCTAGTGGTTTAGCGTGGGAGGGTAAGGTTCGCAGGGGGGATGAGCAGTTCTTC; CDR3aa: CASGLAWEGKVRRGDEQFF
abundance: many; v_gene: TRBV20-1; j_gene: TRBJ1-4; d_gene: .; CDR3nt: TGCAGTGTACAGAGGCGGGAAAAACTGTTTTTT; CDR3aa: CSVQRREKLFF
abundance: few; v_gene: TRBV2; j_gene: TRBJ2-2; d_gene: .; CDR3nt: TGTGCCAGGGCGACGGCAACGAACACCGGGGAGCTGTTTTTT; CDR3aa: CARATATNTGELFF
abundance: .; v_gene: TRBV5-4; j_gene: TRBJ1-1; d_gene: .; CDR3nt: TGTGCCAGCAGGAGAATGATAGAGGTCGGGAACACTGAAGCTTTCTTT; CDR3aa: CASRRMIEVGNTEAFF
abundance: .; v_gene: TRBV24-1; j_gene: TRBJ1-1; d_gene: TRBD1; CDR3nt: TGTGCCACCGACAGGGTTCCGTATGAAGCTTTCTTT; CDR3aa: CATDRVPYEAFF
abundance: many; v_gene: TRBV12-3/TRBV12-4; j_gene: TRBJ2-7; d_gene: .; CDR3nt: TGTGCCAGCAGTCTTCAAGGGGCAGGGAACGAGCAGTACTTC; CDR3aa: CASSLQGAGNEQYF
abundance: many; v_gene: TRBV2; j_gene: TRBJ2-2; d_gene: TRBD1; CDR3nt: TGTGCCAGCAGTCCAGGACAGGGGTACACCGGGGAGCTGTTTTTT; CDR3aa: CASSPGQGYTGELFF
abundance: many; v_gene: TRBV7-8; j_gene: TRBJ1-1; d_gene: .; CDR3nt: TGTGCCAGCAGCTCACAGGGTTTGCACACTGAAGCTTTCTTT; CDR3aa: CASSSQGLHTEAFF
abundance: few; v_gene: TRBV3-1; j_gene: TRBJ2-6; d_gene: .; CDR3nt: TGTGCCAGCAGCCGCGGACGGAGCTCTGGGGCCAACGTCCTGACTTTC; CDR3aa: CASSRGRSSGANVLTF
abundance: few; v_gene: TRBV15; j_gene: TRBJ2-7; d_gene: .; CDR3nt: TGTGCCACCAGCAGAGGACTGGCAGCCTACGAGCAGTACTTC; CDR3aa: CATSRGLAAYEQYF
abundance: .; v_gene: TRBV6-1; j_gene: TRBJ1-5; d_gene: .; CDR3nt: TGTGCCAGCAGCCCCAGTAGCCGCAATCAGCCCCAGCATTTT; CDR3aa: CASSPSSRNQPQHF
abundance: .; v_gene: TRBV27; j_gene: TRBJ1-2; d_gene: .; CDR3nt: TGTGCCAGCAGTTTTGGACATCCCGGGGCCTTTGGCTACACCTTC; CDR3aa: CASSFGHPGAFGYTF
abundance: few; v_gene: TRBV19; j_gene: TRBJ2-3; d_gene: .; CDR3nt: TGTGCCAGTAGTAAGGAATCGGGGTTCACAGATACGCAGTATTTT; CDR3aa: CASSKESGFTDTQYF
abundance: few; v_gene: TRBV10-1; j_gene: TRBJ2-5; d_gene: .; CDR3nt: TGCGCCAGCAGTGAGTCGGGCGGCCAAGAGACCCAGTACTTC; CDR3aa: CASSESGGQETQYF
abundance: .; v_gene: TRBV20-1; j_gene: TRBJ2-2; d_gene: .; CDR3nt: TGCAGTGCTAGAATAACCGGAAATATCGCGAACACCGGGGAGCTGGTTTTT; CDR3aa: CSARITGNIANTGELVF
abundance: .; v_gene: TRBV4-1; j_gene: TRBJ1-6; d_gene: TRBD1; CDR3nt: TGCGCCAGCAGCCGAATAGGGACAGGGGCCAATTCACCCCTCCACTTT; CDR3aa: CASSRIGTGANSPLHF
abundance: .; v_gene: TRBV20-1; j_gene: TRBJ2-5; d_gene: .; CDR3nt: TGCAGTGCCGGTCCCTGGCGGGGAGAAGAGACCCAGTACTTC; CDR3aa: CSAGPWRGEETQYF
abundance: few; v_gene: TRBV2; j_gene: TRBJ2-7; d_gene: TRBD2; CDR3nt: TGTGCCAGCAGTGTTAGACTAGCAGTCTACGAGCAGTACTTC; CDR3aa: CASSVRLAVYEQYF
abundance: .; v_gene: TRBV3-1; j_gene: TRBJ2-7; d_gene: .; CDR3nt: TGTGCCAGCAGCTCCCCGACCCAGGCGTTTTTCGAGCAGTACTTC; CDR3aa: CASSSPTQAFFEQYF
abundance: .; v_gene: TRBV29-1; j_gene: TRBJ2-3; d_gene: .; CDR3nt: TGCAGCGTGACCTGGGGAGATACGCAGTATTTT; CDR3aa: CSVTWGDTQYF
abundance: .; v_gene: TRBV24-1; j_gene: TRBJ1-2; d_gene: TRBD1; CDR3nt: TGTGCCACCAGTGATAGGACAGGGGTCGGCTACACCTTC; CDR3aa: CATSDRTGVGYTF
abundance: .; v_gene: TRBV6-6; j_gene: TRBJ2-3; d_gene: .; CDR3nt: TGTGCCAGCAGTTACTCGGGAGGAGATACGCAGTATTTT; CDR3aa: CASSYSGGDTQYF
abundance: .; v_gene: TRBV14; j_gene: TRBJ1-2; d_gene: TRBD1; CDR3nt: TGTGCCAGCAGCCACACGCAAGTAGCAGGGGGGCGCGGCTACACCTTC; CDR3aa: CASSHTQVAGGRGYTF
abundance: .; v_gene: TRBV29-1; j_gene: TRBJ1-2; d_gene: .; CDR3nt: TGCAGCGCTGGAACACCAAACTATGGCTACACCTTC; CDR3aa: CSAGTPNYGYTF
abundance: .; v_gene: TRBV5-1; j_gene: TRBJ1-1; d_gene: .; CDR3nt: TGCGCCAGCAGCACCGCCTTGCGAAGACCTAACACTGAAGCTTTCTTT; CDR3aa: CASSTALRRPNTEAFF
abundance: few; v_gene: TRBV12-3/TRBV12-4; j_gene: TRBJ2-1; d_gene: .; CDR3nt: TGTGCCAGCAGTCCAAACGGGCTGTACAATGAGCAGTTCTTC; CDR3aa: CASSPNGLYNEQFF
abundance: few; v_gene: TRBV2; j_gene: TRBJ2-2; d_gene: TRBD1; CDR3nt: TGTGCCAGGGACAGGGAGAACACCGGGGAGCTGTTTTTT; CDR3aa: CARDRENTGELFF
abundance: many; v_gene: TRBV3-1; j_gene: TRBJ2-2; d_gene: TRBD2; CDR3nt: TGTGCCAGCAGCCAAGATGGAGCGGGGGTGTCCGGGGAGCTGTTTTTT; CDR3aa: CASSQDGAGVSGELFF
abundance: many; v_gene: TRBV7-9; j_gene: TRBJ2-2; d_gene: .; CDR3nt: TGTGCCAGCAGCTTTTTGGAAGGGGACCTCACCGGGGAGCTGTTTTTT; CDR3aa: CASSFLEGDLTGELFF
abundance: few; v_gene: TRBV3-1; j_gene: TRBJ1-2; d_gene: TRBD1; CDR3nt: TGTGCCAGCAGCCAAGATTTCGGGACAGGATCCCTCTATGGCTACACCTTC; CDR3aa: CASSQDFGTGSLYGYTF
abundance: many; v_gene: TRBV20-1; j_gene: TRBJ1-2; d_gene: .; CDR3nt: TGCAGTGCTAACAGGGCGGCTGGCTACACCTTC; CDR3aa: CSANRAAGYTF
abundance: few; v_gene: TRBV6-1; j_gene: TRBJ1-1; d_gene: .; CDR3nt: TGTGCCAGCAGTGAAGACGCGGCAGGGACTGAAGCTTTCTTT; CDR3aa: CASSEDAAGTEAFF
abundance: .; v_gene: TRBV6-1; j_gene: TRBJ2-2; d_gene: TRBD2; CDR3nt: TGTGCCAGCAGAACTTCTCTAGCGGGGGGACAGTGGTCGTCCGGGGAGCTGTTTTTT; CDR3aa: CASRTSLAGGQWSSGELFF
abundance: .; v_gene: TRBV6-1; j_gene: TRBJ2-3; d_gene: .; CDR3nt: TGTGCCAGCAGCCTTTTGAGGAGAGGCACAGATACGCAGTATTTT; CDR3aa: CASSLLRRGTDTQYF
abundance: few; v_gene: TRBV27; j_gene: TRBJ2-6; d_gene: .; CDR3nt: TGTGCCAGCAGTCAGGGGATGTCTGGGGCCAACGTCCTGACTTTC; CDR3aa: CASSQGMSGANVLTF
abundance: .; v_gene: TRBV5-6; j_gene: TRBJ2-3; d_gene: TRBD2; CDR3nt: TGTGCCAGCAGCTTGTTTAGGTCTAGCGGCCTGGGTACAGATACGCAGTATTTT; CDR3aa: CASSLFRSSGLGTDTQYF
abundance: .; v_gene: TRBV30; j_gene: TRBJ2-3; d_gene: .; CDR3nt: TGTGCCTGGAGCCCCGGTGGACGCGATACGCAGTATTTT; CDR3aa: CAWSPGGRDTQYF
abundance: few; v_gene: TRBV6-5; j_gene: TRBJ2-5; d_gene: .; CDR3nt: TGTGCCAGCAGTTACTACGGACGGGGGGAGACCCAGTACTTC; CDR3aa: CASSYYGRGETQYF
abundance: .; v_gene: TRBV12-3/TRBV12-4; j_gene: TRBJ2-1; d_gene: .; CDR3nt: TGTGCCAGCATCCCAACGGGGGTCTCCTACAATGAGCAGTTCTTC; CDR3aa: CASIPTGVSYNEQFF
abundance: many; v_gene: TRBV20-1; j_gene: TRBJ2-3; d_gene: TRBD1; CDR3nt: TGCAGCCAACAGGGGATTAGCACAGATACGCAGTATTTT; CDR3aa: CSQQGISTDTQYF
abundance: .; v_gene: TRBV5-1; j_gene: TRBJ2-7; d_gene: TRBD1; CDR3nt: TGCGCCAGCAGCTACGACCCGGGACAGGGTCGGGTGCAGTACTTC; CDR3aa: CASSYDPGQGRVQYF
abundance: few; v_gene: TRBV27; j_gene: TRBJ1-5; d_gene: TRBD1; CDR3nt: TGTGCCAGCAGTTGGACAGGGGGCGGTCAGCCCCAGCATTTT; CDR3aa: CASSWTGGGQPQHF
abundance: many; v_gene: TRBV2; j_gene: TRBJ1-2; d_gene: TRBD1; CDR3nt: TGTGCCAGCAGTCGGGACAGGGAGGACTATGGCTACACCTTC; CDR3aa: CASSRDREDYGYTF
abundance: .; v_gene: TRBV4-1; j_gene: TRBJ1-2; d_gene: .; CDR3nt: TGCGCCAGCAGCCAAGTTCAGGGCAATCCAAATGGCTACACCTTC; CDR3aa: CASSQVQGNPNGYTF